The 13 T cell receptor beta chains reported below all come from one sample, sequenced in a study of OX40 agonist ivuxolimab in advanced cancers. TCRdb keeps only in-frame clones here, not all; method: immunoSEQ multiplex PCR. The sample consists of over 80,000 clones, 75% to 95% of them appearing once. The material was CD4+ or CD8+ T cells sorted from blood, obtained in a trial of the OX40 agonist ivuxolimab. The source of these receptors is an adult with an advanced solid tumor such as melanoma, head and neck, liver or kidney cancer.

The chain is built from TRBV28 and TRBJ2-3, with no clear D. CDR1 is MDHEN and CDR2 is SYDVKM in the germline V gene. The CDR3 contains 12 residues. V was trimmed by 7 bases and J by 4 bases, leaving 9 bases between them. The CDR3 loop reads CASMGPSDTQYF. In nucleotides, the CDR3 is TGTGCCAGCATGGGTCCCTCAGATACGCAGTATTTT.

This clone was seen a single time. The chain couples TRBV18 to TRBJ1-2; D is perhaps TRBD1 (5 bases). Trimming left V 6 bases short and J 4 bases short, with 21 bases between. Per the germline V gene, CDR1 is KGHSH and CDR2 is LQKENI. The CDR3 is 16 residues long. CDR3 in amino acids: CASSPTTTAGSYGYTF. In nucleotides, the CDR3 is TGTGCCAGCTCCCCTACTACCACGGCAGGGAGCTATGGCTACACCTTC.

The chain uses TRBV27 and TRBJ1-1, with D possibly TRBD1 on 5 matching bases. Trimming took 4 bases from V and 1 from J, leaving 13 bases between them. This CDR3 is 15 amino acids long. The germline V gene encodes CDR1 MNHEY and CDR2 SMNVEV (reference sequence). Here the CDR3 DNA reads TGTGCCAGCAGTTCGATGACAGCTAAGAACACTGAAGCTTTCTTT. It yields the protein CASSSMTAKNTEAFF.

This chain links TRBV2 with TRBJ1-2; D is possibly TRBD1 (6 bases). Germline assignment: CDR1 SNHLY and CDR2 FYNNEI. The CDR3 covers 15 residues. With 2 bases removed from V and 0 bases from J, the gap between germline ends came to 10 bases. The DNA for the CDR3 is TGTGCCAGCAGTGAATTGGACAGCTCTAACTATGGCTACACCTTC. Its protein product is CASSELDSSNYGYTF.

The chain couples TRBV2 to TRBJ2-1, with 11 bases that match TRBD2. Germline CDR1 and CDR2: SNHLY and FYNNEI. The CDR3 sequence is 13 residues long. After removal of 6 bases from V and 14 bases from J, the junction contained 9 bases not matched to a gene. CDR3 sequence reads: CASRSELAGGEFF. CDR3 in DNA: TGTGCCAGCAGGTCTGAGTTAGCGGGAGGGGAGTTCTTC.

V gene TRBV27 combines with J gene TRBJ2-5; 13 bases fit TRBD2. Germline CDR1 reads MNHEY; CDR2 reads SMNVEV (reference sequence). J lost 5 bases, V lost 6 bases, and 6 bases had no gene match. The CDR3 runs 15 residues. The CDR3 coding sequence is TGTGCCAGCAGACTGGGACTAGCGGGGTCCGAGACCCAGTACTTC. It translates to CASRLGLAGSETQYF.

The CDR3 DNA sequence: TGTGCCAGCAGTCCAATGGGGGGCACGGGAAACACCATATATTTT. This translates into CASSPMGGTGNTIYF. The chain has TRBV28 and TRBJ1-3, with D maybe TRBD1 (6 bases). V lost 5 bases, J lost 4 bases, and 15 bases lay in between. In germline, CDR1 is MDHEN, CDR2 SYDVKM. The CDR3 loop spans 15 amino acids.

This chain joins TRBV4-2 and TRBJ2-4; D perhaps matches TRBD1 (6 bases). This CDR3 has 18 amino acids. Germline CDR1 is LGHNA and CDR2 is YNFKEQ. Trimming cost V 1 base and J 2 bases, with 18 bases left between them. Written as DNA, the CDR3 is TGTGCCAGCAGCCAAGTCACAGGCCGTTGGGGGCCCAAAAACATTCAGTACTTC. Translating it yields CASSQVTGRWGPKNIQYF.

V and J are TRBV30 and TRBJ1-2, with TRBD1 as a possible D gene (6 bases). V dropped 0 bases and J dropped 8 bases, with 7 bases sitting between them. This CDR3 is built from 11 residues. CDR1 is GTSNPN, CDR2 SVGIG, per germline (reference sequence). The CDR3 sequence is CAWSVGGGYTF. CDR3 in DNA: TGTGCCTGGAGTGTAGGGGGGGGCTACACCTTC.

CDR3 DNA sequence: TGTGCCAGCAGTCCGGACCCCCAGGCCTCAAACATTCAGTACTTC. This codes for CASSPDPQASNIQYF. This sequence joins TRBV27 and TRBJ2-4, with D unclear. With 5 bases removed from V and 6 bases from J, the gap between germline ends came to 17 bases. CDR3 length: 15 residues. Per the germline V gene, CDR1 is MNHEY and CDR2 is SMNVEV (reference sequence).

The V gene is TRBV6-5, the J gene TRBJ1-3; TRBD1 matches at 7 bases. The CDR3 consists of 14 residues. Germline CDR1 reads MNHEY; CDR2 reads SVGAGI. V gave up 5 bases and J gave up 5 bases; unmatched junction bases: 6. The DNA of the CDR3 is TGTGCCAGCAGTAACCCGACAGGGCGAAACACCATATATTTT. It yields the protein CASSNPTGRNTIYF.

This chain connects TRBV10-2 to TRBJ2-7; the match to TRBD1 covers 12 bases. Germline trimming cut 1 base from V and 5 bases from J; bases unmatched to any gene: 3. Germline values: CDR1 WSHSY, CDR2 SAAADI. The CDR3 consists of 15 residues. CDR3 bases: TGCGCCAGCAGTGAGTGGGGACAGGGGGCCAACGAGCAGTACTTC. It specifies CASSEWGQGANEQYF.

The V call is TRBV19, the J call TRBJ2-3; a weak D match, TRBD2 (6 bases). V was clipped by 4 bases and J by 6 bases, with 20 bases between them. Germline values: CDR1 LNHDA, CDR2 SQIVND (reference sequence). The CDR3 consists of 16 residues. Here the CDR3 DNA reads TGTGCCAGTAGTACAGGACCGGGAGTTGCGTTGGATACGCAGTATTTT. The encoded protein is CASSTGPGVALDTQYF.